Listed below are T cell receptor beta chains from one sample, sequenced in a study of shared clonotypes between healthy human individuals. The method was immunoSEQ multiplex PCR; TCRdb's version includes in-frame clones alone and lacks a portion of them. The sample lists some 2.4 million clones; 80% to 95% were seen once. Material: naive CD4+ T cells from PBMCs. These receptors all stem from a man aged 18 to 30 in good health. Some clones in this sample may be carry-over from other donors' samples. The CDR3 runs from the conserved cysteine through the conserved F or W. The D gene is left open where the match is weak. Expanded clones are given a class, and other clones once, few, many or no size at all.

CDR3 protein: CASSLFRGRGGTTEAFF
CDR3 DNA: TGTGCCAGCAGTTTATTCAGGGGGCGCGGGGGGACAACTGAAGCTTTCTTT
V gene: TRBV28
J gene: TRBJ1-1
clone size: .
D gene: TRBD1

CDR3 protein: CASSLRTIYGYTF
CDR3 DNA: TGTGCCAGCTCACTCCGGACGATCTATGGCTACACCTTC
V gene: TRBV18
J gene: TRBJ1-2
clone size: .
D gene: .

CDR3 protein: CASSELGQNQPQHF
CDR3 DNA: TGTGCCAGCAGTGAACTGGGCCAGAATCAGCCCCAGCATTTT
V gene: TRBV25-1
J gene: TRBJ1-5
clone size: .
D gene: .

CDR3 protein: CASSGEGWLTQYF
CDR3 DNA: TGTGCCAGCAGTGGAGAGGGGTGGTTGACCCAGTACTTC
V gene: TRBV2
J gene: TRBJ2-5
clone size: .
D gene: .

CDR3 protein: CASSTGGETQYF
CDR3 DNA: TGTGCCAGCAGCACGGGTGGGGAGACCCAGTACTTC
V gene: TRBV28
J gene: TRBJ2-5
clone size: .
D gene: .

CDR3 protein: CASSPPPGTGGEQYF
CDR3 DNA: TGTGCCAGCAGTCCCCCCCCGGGGACGGGGGGCGAGCAGTACTTC
V gene: TRBV28
J gene: TRBJ2-7
clone size: .
D gene: TRBD2

CDR3 protein: CASSSGGLAGPYEQYF
CDR3 DNA: TGTGCCAGCAGCTCGGGAGGACTAGCGGGCCCCTACGAGCAGTACTTC
V gene: TRBV5-4
J gene: TRBJ2-7
clone size: .
D gene: TRBD2

CDR3 protein: CAIRGQSVYEQYF
CDR3 DNA: TGTGCCATTAGGGGGCAGTCGGTCTACGAGCAGTACTTC
V gene: TRBV6-1
J gene: TRBJ2-7
clone size: .
D gene: TRBD1

CDR3 protein: CASSPAGPQIYSNQPQHF
CDR3 DNA: TGTGCCAGCTCACCAGCAGGGCCCCAAATCTATAGCAATCAGCCCCAGCATTTT
V gene: TRBV18
J gene: TRBJ1-5
clone size: .
D gene: .

CDR3 protein: CASSLGRAGANVLTF
CDR3 DNA: TGTGCCAGCAGCTTGGGAAGGGCTGGGGCCAACGTCCTGACTTTC
V gene: TRBV11-3
J gene: TRBJ2-6
clone size: .
D gene: .

CDR3 protein: CASTHPGTPNTGELFF
CDR3 DNA: TGTGCCAGCACCCACCCCGGGACACCGAACACCGGGGAGCTGTTTTTT
V gene: TRBV14
J gene: TRBJ2-2
clone size: once
D gene: .

CDR3 protein: CASSFGQGDTEAFF
CDR3 DNA: TGTGCCAGCAGCTTCGGACAGGGGGACACTGAAGCTTTCTTT
V gene: TRBV5-5
J gene: TRBJ1-1
clone size: .
D gene: TRBD1

CDR3 protein: CASSLSRLAGRNEQFF
CDR3 DNA: TGTGCCAGCAGTTTGAGTCGGCTAGCGGGTCGCAATGAGCAGTTCTTC
V gene: TRBV28
J gene: TRBJ2-1
clone size: .
D gene: TRBD2

CDR3 protein: CASSRDTDTQYF
CDR3 DNA: TGTGCCAGCAGCCGAGACACAGATACGCAGTATTTT
V gene: TRBV11-2
J gene: TRBJ2-3
clone size: .
D gene: .

CDR3 protein: CASRKGQTYEQYF
CDR3 DNA: TGTGCCAGCAGAAAGGGACAGACCTACGAGCAGTACTTC
V gene: TRBV6-5
J gene: TRBJ2-7
clone size: .
D gene: TRBD1

CDR3 protein: CASSPRGGQNSYEQYF
CDR3 DNA: TGTGCCAGCTCTCCCCGGGGGGGACAGAACTCCTACGAGCAGTACTTC
V gene: TRBV18
J gene: TRBJ2-7
clone size: .
D gene: .

CDR3 protein: CSVRGNIQYF
CDR3 DNA: TGCAGCGTCCGAGGAAACATTCAGTACTTC
V gene: TRBV20-1
J gene: TRBJ2-4
clone size: .
D gene: .

CDR3 protein: CASSPGTSGITDTQYF
CDR3 DNA: TGTGCCAGCAGCCCAGGGACTAGCGGAATCACAGATACGCAGTATTTT
V gene: TRBV7-7
J gene: TRBJ2-3
clone size: .
D gene: TRBD2

CDR3 protein: CASSLGWGRTYEQYF
CDR3 DNA: TGTGCCAGCAGTTTAGGATGGGGCAGGACCTACGAGCAGTACTTC
V gene: TRBV27
J gene: TRBJ2-7
clone size: .
D gene: .

CDR3 protein: CASSIATGGGYEQYF
CDR3 DNA: TGTGCCAGTAGTATAGCAACCGGGGGAGGCTACGAGCAGTACTTC
V gene: TRBV19
J gene: TRBJ2-7
clone size: .
D gene: .

CDR3 protein: CASSLPGTSAREQYF
CDR3 DNA: TGTGCCAGCAGCTTGCCCGGGACTAGCGCGAGGGAGCAGTACTTC
V gene: TRBV5-6
J gene: TRBJ2-7
clone size: .
D gene: TRBD2

CDR3 protein: CASSQVTGDQPQHF
CDR3 DNA: TGTGCCAGCAGCCAAGTCACCGGGGATCAGCCCCAGCATTTT
V gene: TRBV4-2
J gene: TRBJ1-5
clone size: .
D gene: .

CDR3 protein: CATKDRDTEAFF
CDR3 DNA: TGTGCCACCAAGGACAGGGACACTGAAGCTTTCTTT
V gene: TRBV6-5
J gene: TRBJ1-1
clone size: few
D gene: TRBD1

CDR3 protein: CASSYEGNYGYTF
CDR3 DNA: TGTGCCAGCAGCTATGAGGGGAACTATGGCTACACCTTC
V gene: TRBV7-9
J gene: TRBJ1-2
clone size: few
D gene: .

CDR3 protein: CASLGDTQYF
CDR3 DNA: TGTGCCAGCCTTGGAGATACGCAGTATTTT
V gene: TRBV28
J gene: TRBJ2-3
clone size: .
D gene: .

CDR3 protein: CASRSAGQSEAFF
CDR3 DNA: TGTGCCAGTAGGTCTGCCGGACAGTCTGAAGCTTTCTTT
V gene: TRBV19
J gene: TRBJ1-1
clone size: .
D gene: .

CDR3 protein: CASSLGSGGRPYEQYF
CDR3 DNA: TGTGCCAGCAGCTTGGGGTCAGGGGGCCGCCCCTACGAGCAGTACTTC
V gene: TRBV5-5
J gene: TRBJ2-7
clone size: .
D gene: TRBD1

CDR3 protein: CASSLHGGSYEQYF
CDR3 DNA: TGTGCCAGCAGCTTGCATGGTGGGTCCTACGAGCAGTACTTC
V gene: TRBV7-3
J gene: TRBJ2-7
clone size: once
D gene: .

CDR3 protein: CASSPAPGQGRTEAFF
CDR3 DNA: TGTGCCAGCAGCCCCGCCCCCGGACAGGGTCGGACTGAAGCTTTCTTT
V gene: TRBV7-9
J gene: TRBJ1-1
clone size: .
D gene: TRBD1

CDR3 protein: CASSPGTGVYGYTF
CDR3 DNA: TGTGCCAGCAGCCCCGGGACAGGGGTCTATGGCTACACCTTC
V gene: TRBV5-6
J gene: TRBJ1-2
clone size: .
D gene: TRBD1

CDR3 protein: CASSLDISSGYDEQYF
CDR3 DNA: TGTGCCAGCAGCTTAGATATCTCCTCGGGGTACGACGAGCAGTACTTC
V gene: TRBV7-2
J gene: TRBJ2-7
clone size: .
D gene: .

CDR3 protein: CASSLREDRQPQHF
CDR3 DNA: TGTGCCAGCAGTCTCCGGGAGGACCGTCAGCCCCAGCATTTT
V gene: TRBV6-6
J gene: TRBJ1-5
clone size: .
D gene: .